This is a list of T cell receptor beta chains from one sample in a study of post-analysis software for immune sequencing data. TCRdb called the PCR reads again in MiXCR, with one record for every CDR3 protein. Of about 160,000 distinct CDR3 sequences listed, 35% to 40% were seen once; the top ten hold 28%. This specimen was blood, taken after autologous hematopoietic stem cell transplantation. Every receptor here comes from a girl aged 10 to 17 with multiple sclerosis. Each CDR3 is given with its conserved first and last residue. Each record gives: V gene, clone size, J gene, CDR3 length, D gene, CDR3 protein, CDR3 DNA. D genes are given only for firm matches. Size is omitted from some rows. Given values are once, few, many or a class for expanded clones.

TRBV6-1	once	TRBJ2-7	13	-	CASSEGNSYEQYF	TGTGCCAGCAGTGAGGGCAACTCCTACGAGCAGTACTTC
TRBV12-3/TRBV12-4	-	TRBJ2-1	18	TRBD2	CASSLAGLGLAGEDEQFF	TGTGCCAGCAGTTTAGCTGGGTTGGGGCTAGCGGGAGAGGATGAGCAGTTCTTC
TRBV12-3/TRBV12-4	-	TRBJ2-7	18	TRBD2	CASSFSRGTSGTTYEQYF	TGTGCCAGCAGTTTTTCTAGGGGGACTAGCGGAACCACCTACGAGCAGTACTTC
TRBV28	many	TRBJ2-7	11	-	CASTRAYEQYF	TGTGCCAGCACCAGGGCCTACGAGCAGTACTTC
TRBV20-1	once	TRBJ1-2	13	-	CSARSSRTYDYTF	TGCAGTGCTAGATCCAGCCGGACCTATGACTACACCTTC
TRBV18	few	TRBJ1-2	15	TRBD1	CASSPSGTGKGGYTF	TGTGCCAGCTCACCTTCTGGGACAGGGAAAGGTGGCTACACCTTC
TRBV5-5	-	TRBJ2-1	15	-	CASSLGGETYNEQFF	TGTGCCAGCAGCTTGGGGGGGGAGACATACAATGAGCAGTTCTTC
TRBV20-1	few	TRBJ1-2	15	-	CSARDLGTDSYGYTF	TGCAGTGCTAGAGATCTTGGAACAGATTCCTATGGCTACACCTTC
TRBV7-9	many	TRBJ2-7	14	TRBD2	CASSPLAGAYEQYF	TGTGCCAGCAGTCCACTAGCGGGGGCCTACGAGCAGTACTTC
TRBV11-1	-	TRBJ2-2	21	TRBD1	CASSQQAGTGEVFANTGELFF	TGTGCCAGCAGTCAACAGGCCGGGACAGGGGAAGTATTCGCGAACACCGGGGAGCTGTTTTTT
TRBV4-1	-	TRBJ2-2	19	TRBD2	CASSQAGLAGVPNTGELFF	TGCGCCAGCAGCCAGGCCGGACTAGCGGGAGTCCCGAACACCGGGGAGCTGTTTTTT
TRBV28	few	TRBJ2-5	17	TRBD1	CASSQGTGKGIQETQYF	TGTGCCAGCAGTCAGGGGACAGGGAAAGGGATCCAAGAGACCCAGTACTTC
TRBV27	-	TRBJ2-1	12	-	CASSPGGWEQFF	TGTGCCAGCAGTCCCGGGGGTTGGGAGCAGTTCTTC
TRBV14	-	TRBJ1-2	14	-	CASSHRAAVYGYTF	TGTGCCAGCAGCCATCGGGCAGCAGTCTATGGCTACACCTTC
TRBV29-1	few	TRBJ2-7	13	TRBD1	CSVEDRETYEQYF	TGCAGCGTTGAGGACAGGGAGACTTACGAGCAGTACTTC
TRBV20-1	-	TRBJ1-5	13	-	CSAHVGGNQPQHF	TGCAGTGCCCACGTGGGGGGCAATCAGCCCCAGCATTTT
TRBV5-1	-	TRBJ2-3	15	TRBD2	CASSSGLADGDTQYF	TGCGCCAGCAGCTCGGGACTAGCGGATGGGGATACGCAGTATTTT
TRBV20-1	-	TRBJ2-7	17	TRBD2	CSARDPSRTSGSYEQYF	TGCAGTGCTAGAGACCCCTCCAGGACTAGCGGCTCCTACGAGCAGTACTTC
TRBV3-1	-	TRBJ2-7	15	-	CASSPIPGSPYEQYF	TGTGCCAGCAGCCCCATTCCCGGGAGCCCCTACGAGCAGTACTTC
TRBV30	-	TRBJ1-6	13	-	CAWMRGYGPPLHF	TGTGCCTGGATGCGGGGGTACGGTCCACCCCTCCACTTT
TRBV15	few	TRBJ2-1	13	-	CATSPRYEAAEFF	TGTGCCACCAGCCCAAGATACGAAGCAGCGGAGTTCTTC
TRBV10-3	many	TRBJ2-5	16	-	CAISEAGTAAPKTQYF	TGTGCCATCAGTGAGGCTGGGACCGCCGCTCCCAAGACCCAGTACTTC
TRBV5-1	-	TRBJ2-7	15	-	CASSFGTDEADEQYF	TGCGCCAGCAGCTTTGGGACGGACGAGGCAGACGAGCAGTACTTC
TRBV20-1	-	TRBJ2-1	14	TRBD1	CSARDGQGNNEQFF	TGCAGTGCTAGAGATGGACAGGGGAACAATGAGCAGTTCTTC
TRBV28	few	TRBJ1-2	15	TRBD1	CASRRTGRGDYGYTF	TGTGCCAGCAGGCGGACAGGTAGAGGGGACTATGGCTACACCTTC
TRBV30	-	TRBJ1-2	14	-	CAWNAPGGSERYTF	TGTGCCTGGAACGCCCCGGGAGGGTCGGAACGCTACACCTTC
TRBV7-2	-	TRBJ1-1	15	-	CASSSRVTVNTEAFF	TGTGCCAGCAGCTCCCGAGTGACAGTGAACACTGAAGCTTTCTTT
TRBV7-7	many	TRBJ2-3	16	TRBD2	CASSVGTRGSADTQYF	TGTGCTAGCAGCGTCGGGACTAGAGGTTCCGCAGATACGCAGTATTTT
TRBV20-1	many	TRBJ2-1	12	-	CSAARKDNEQFF	TGCAGTGCCGCTAGAAAGGATAATGAGCAGTTCTTC
TRBV28	few	TRBJ2-3	14	-	CASRKGKSTDTQYF	TGTGCCAGCAGAAAGGGTAAAAGCACAGATACGCAGTATTTT
TRBV7-7	-	TRBJ2-5	14	TRBD1	CASSADRGGETQYF	TGTGCTAGCAGCGCGGACAGGGGTGGAGAGACCCAGTACTTC
TRBV12-3/TRBV12-4	once	TRBJ1-1	16	-	CASSLDSPISGTEAFF	TGTGCCAGCAGTCTTGACAGTCCTATCTCGGGCACTGAAGCTTTCTTT
TRBV11-3	-	TRBJ2-3	16	TRBD2	CASSPIAGGFTDTQYF	TGTGCCAGCAGCCCTATAGCGGGAGGGTTCACAGATACGCAGTATTTT
TRBV4-2	once	TRBJ2-3	18	TRBD2	CASSQGLAGGISTDTQYF	TGTGCCAGCAGCCAAGGACTAGCGGGAGGGATTAGCACAGATACGCAGTATTTT
TRBV6-4	few	TRBJ1-1	14	-	CASSDSNRPTEAFF	TGTGCCAGCAGTGACTCGAATCGTCCCACCGAAGCTTTCTTT
TRBV29-1	once	TRBJ2-1	12	-	CSVGGGYNEQFF	TGCAGCGTCGGGGGCGGCTACAATGAGCAGTTCTTC
TRBV18	once	TRBJ2-3	15	-	CASSPTGPRTDTQYF	TGTGCCAGCTCACCAACAGGGCCCCGCACAGATACGCAGTATTTT
TRBV20-1	few	TRBJ2-1	16	-	CSASRLRGSSYNEQFF	TGCAGTGCTAGCCGTTTGAGGGGGAGCTCCTACAATGAGCAGTTCTTC
TRBV7-3	-	TRBJ1-6	13	-	CASSAVYNSPLHF	TGTGCCAGCAGCGCCGTGTATAATTCACCCCTCCACTTT